The 20 T cell receptor beta chains given below trace back to one sample, sequenced in a study of OX40 agonist ivuxolimab in advanced cancers. This table comes from immunoSEQ multiplex PCR, and its TCRdb copy is limited to in-frame clones, with some not included. The table has approximately 99,000 clones, around 93% seen once. The sequences come from CD4+ or CD8+ T cells sorted from blood, collected in a trial of the OX40 agonist ivuxolimab. The receptors shown here come from an adult with an advanced solid tumor such as melanoma, head and neck, liver or kidney cancer.

This rearrangement joins TRBV6-5 to TRBJ2-1; a weak D match, TRBD1 (5 bases). The length of the CDR3 is 14 residues. Trimming took off 6 bases at V and 6 bases at J, with 15 bases between the two ends. The germline gives CDR1 MNHEY, CDR2 SVGAGI. DNA for the CDR3: TGTGCCAGCAGCCCAATGACAGCCATCAATGAGCAGTTCTTC. It translates to CASSPMTAINEQFF.

In DNA, the CDR3 is TGTGCCAGCCGGGACTCTAGTGCCCAGTACTTC. This encodes CASRDSSAQYF. V is TRBV6-5 and J is TRBJ2-5, with D perhaps matching TRBD2 (6 bases). The CDR3 runs to 11 residues. The germline gives CDR1 MNHEY, CDR2 SVGAGI. The V and J ends lost 8 bases and 9 bases respectively, with 13 bases between them.

V is TRBV15 and J is TRBJ2-5; 14 bases align to TRBD2. CDR1 LNHNV and CDR2 YYDKDF come from the germline V gene (reference sequence). With V trimmed by 5 bases and J by 4 bases, 6 bases remained unmatched. The CDR3 is 16 residues long. CDR3 bases: TGTGCCACCAGCCCTCAGGGGACTAGCGGGGGAGAGACCCAGTACTTC. It yields the protein CATSPQGTSGGETQYF.

The J gene is TRBJ1-5, the V gene TRBV6-5, with 8 positions matching TRBD1. Trimming cost V 5 bases and J 6 bases; bases outside gene matches: 9. CDR1 is MNHEY and CDR2 is SVGAGI in the germline V gene. This CDR3 has 15 amino acids. The CDR3 sequence is CASSTRTGRPQPQHF. CDR3 in DNA: TGTGCCAGCAGTACGAGGACAGGGAGGCCTCAGCCCCAGCATTTT.

The chain couples TRBV6-5 to TRBJ1-5; D gene unclear. The CDR3 extends over 12 amino acids. CDR1 MNHEY and CDR2 SVGAGI come from the germline V gene. V was shortened by 6 bases and J by 3 bases, with 6 bases between the two germline ends. CDR3 nucleotides: TGTGCCAGCAGCACTGACAATCAGCCCCAGCATTTT. It codes for CASSTDNQPQHF.

The chain uses TRBV10-1 and TRBJ2-7, with D perhaps matching TRBD1 (6 bases). V lost 3 bases and J 6 bases, leaving 6 bases between the germline ends. The CDR3 is 11 residues long. Germline V gives CDR1 WNHNN, CDR2 SYGVQD (reference sequence). In DNA form, the CDR3 reads TGCGCCAGCAGTGACAGGGGCGAGCAGTACTTC. Its protein is CASSDRGEQYF.

V gene TRBV27 combines with J gene TRBJ1-1, with D hard to call. The CDR3 loop spans 13 amino acids. Between the trimmed V and J ends, which lost 1 base and 1 base, there was a span of 4 bases. CDR1 is MNHEY, CDR2 SMNVEV, per germline (reference sequence). CDR3: CASSLWGNTEAFF. CDR3 sequence (DNA): TGTGCCAGCAGTTTATGGGGGAACACTGAAGCTTTCTTT.

This clone came up once. V is TRBV5-1 and J is TRBJ2-7; 8 bases are shared with TRBD1. Germline CDR1 reads SGHRS; CDR2 reads YFSETQ. The CDR3 has 13 amino acids. The ends lost 6 bases at V and 6 bases at J; junction bases unmatched: 8. CDR3 amino acids: CASMGQGASEQYF. In DNA, the CDR3 is TGCGCCAGCATGGGCCAGGGGGCTAGCGAGCAGTACTTC.

The chain couples TRBV5-4 to TRBJ1-2, with 10 bases identical to TRBD1. The CDR3 covers 14 residues. Germline V lookup: CDR1 SGHNT, CDR2 YYREEE (reference sequence). Germline trimming cut 4 bases from V and 4 bases from J; bases unmatched to any gene: 4. The CDR3 nucleotides read TGTGCCAGCAGCGCCTGGGACAGGGGCTATGGCTACACCTTC. It codes for CASSAWDRGYGYTF.

The chain uses TRBV7-8 and TRBJ2-2, with a tentative D call TRBD1 (6 bases). This CDR3 has 15 residues. The germline gives CDR1 SGHVS, CDR2 FQNEAQ. V lost 2 bases and J lost 4, with 11 bases in between. CDR3 sequence reads: CASSLRQVFTGELFF. The CDR3 DNA reads TGTGCCAGCAGCTTAAGACAGGTTTTCACCGGGGAGCTGTTTTTT.

This clone occurred a few times. The chain combines TRBV6-5 with TRBJ2-7; D is unresolved. The germline V gene has CDR1 MNHEY and CDR2 SVGAGI. The CDR3 sequence is 15 residues long. Trimming cost V 5 bases and J 5 bases, with 19 bases left between them. In DNA, the CDR3 is TGTGCCAGCAGTCGCCAAAGGGCCATACCCCACGAGCAGTACTTC. It is translated as CASSRQRAIPHEQYF.

This chain joins TRBV6-6 and TRBJ2-6; no clear D. Germline CDR1 and CDR2: MNHNY and SVGAGI (reference sequence). The CDR3 is 13 residues long. V lost 7 bases and J lost 0, with 4 bases in between. The CDR3 reads CASTTSGANVLTF. DNA for the CDR3: TGTGCCAGCACCACCTCTGGGGCCAACGTCCTGACTTTC.

This rearrangement joins TRBV6-5 to TRBJ1-2; maybe TRBD1 (6 bases). The V end lost 10 bases, the J end lost 0 bases, and 18 bases lay between the germline ends. The CDR3 runs 15 residues. Per the germline V gene, CDR1 is MNHEY and CDR2 is SVGAGI. CDR3 loop: CATHSGTPANYGYTF. The CDR3 bases are TGTGCCACCCATTCCGGGACACCTGCTAACTATGGCTACACCTTC.

The chain recombines TRBV5-1 with TRBJ2-1; 10 nucleotides match TRBD2. Germline values: CDR1 SGHRS, CDR2 YFSETQ. The CDR3 runs 20 residues. Unmatched junction bases numbered 15, after V lost 0 bases and J lost 3 bases. CDR3 nucleotides: TGCGCCAGCAGCTTGGCCGTCGCGTCTAGCGGGAGAGGGGGCTACAATGAGCAGTTCTTC. It codes for CASSLAVASSGRGGYNEQFF.

The chain links TRBV5-8 to TRBJ1-5; D is perhaps TRBD1 (5 bases). Germline V gene data show CDR1 as SGHTS and CDR2 as YDEGEE. This CDR3 has 15 amino acids. The V gene lost 1 base and the J gene lost 5 bases, with 13 bases spanning the gap. The CDR3 DNA sequence: TGTGCCAGCAGCTTGTATAGGGGAACGCATCAGCCCCAGCATTTT. Its protein product is CASSLYRGTHQPQHF.

There are a few counts of this clone. This rearrangement joins TRBV11-3 to TRBJ2-7, with TRBD2 matching over 8 bases. V lost 1 base and J lost 4; bases outside the gene matches: 6. CDR1 is SGHNT and CDR2 is YENEEA in the germline V gene. The CDR3 length is 15 residues. CDR3 bases: TGTGCCAGCAGCTTAGGTGGTAGCGGGGAATACGAGCAGTACTTC. This codes for CASSLGGSGEYEQYF.

The rearrangement joins TRBV5-1 to TRBJ2-7; D gene ambiguous. The CDR3 spans 14 residues. CDR1 SGHRS and CDR2 YFSETQ come from the germline V gene. V was trimmed by 1 base and J by 3 bases, leaving 11 bases between them. For the CDR3, the DNA is TGCGCCAGCAGCTTGCCGGGCGTAAACTACGAGCAGTACTTC. This translates into CASSLPGVNYEQYF. Together with reference TRBV5-1 and TRBJ2-7, the CDR3 gives the full variable domain: KAGVTQTPRYLIKTRGQQVTLSCSPISGHRSVSWYQQTPGQGLQFLFEYFSETQRNKGNFPGRFSGRQFSNSRSEMNVSTLELGDSALYLCASSLPGVNYEQYFGPGTRLTVT.

This chain connects TRBV6-1 to TRBJ2-7, with D unclear. This CDR3 has 14 residues. Germline values: CDR1 MNHNS, CDR2 SASEGT. V was cut by 0 bases and J by 3 bases, with 9 bases left in between. This chain's CDR3 is CASSEAQDGYEQYF. For the CDR3, the DNA is TGTGCCAGCAGTGAAGCGCAGGACGGCTACGAGCAGTACTTC.

This chain joins TRBV5-4 and TRBJ2-7, with 10 bases fitting TRBD2. The germline V gene encodes CDR1 SGHNT and CDR2 YYREEE (reference sequence). The CDR3 spans 15 residues. V shed 3 bases, J shed 3 bases, and the junction held 6 bases outside the gene matches. The CDR3 region is CASSYQRGGSYEQYF. In nucleotides, the CDR3 is TGTGCCAGCAGCTACCAGCGGGGGGGCAGCTACGAGCAGTACTTC. Supplemented by reference TRBV5-4 and TRBJ2-7, the full variable domain reads ETGVTQSPTHLIKTRGQQVTLRCSSQSGHNTVSWYQQALGQGPQFIFQYYREEENGRGNFPPRFSGLQFPNYSSELNVNALELDDSALYLCASSYQRGGSYEQYFGPGTRLTVT.

The V call is TRBV6-5, the J call TRBJ1-1; unclear D gene. In germline, CDR1 is MNHEY, CDR2 SVGAGI. Trimming removed 6 bases from V and 3 bases from J, with 11 bases in between. The CDR3 has 13 residues. CDR3 residues: CASRRLRDTEAFF. In nucleotides, the CDR3 is TGTGCCAGCAGGCGCCTAAGGGACACTGAAGCTTTCTTT.